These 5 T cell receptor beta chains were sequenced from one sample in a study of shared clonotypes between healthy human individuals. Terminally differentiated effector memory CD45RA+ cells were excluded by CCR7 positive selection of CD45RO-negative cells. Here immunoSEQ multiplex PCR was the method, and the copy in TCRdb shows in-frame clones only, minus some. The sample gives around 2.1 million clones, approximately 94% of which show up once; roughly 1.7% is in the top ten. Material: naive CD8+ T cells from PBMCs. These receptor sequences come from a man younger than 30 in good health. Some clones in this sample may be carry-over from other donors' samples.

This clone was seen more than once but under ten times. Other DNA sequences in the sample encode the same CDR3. CDR3 in amino acids: CASSLAVGFYEQYF. The DNA for the CDR3 is TGCGCCAGCAGCTTGGCCGTCGGTTTCTACGAGCAGTACTTC. The rearrangement uses TRBV5-1 and TRBJ2-7, with D uncertain. The ends were cut back, 0 bases at V and 3 bases at J, with 10 bases in the middle. CDR1 and CDR2 from the germline V gene are SGHRS and YFSETQ. The CDR3 is 14 residues long.

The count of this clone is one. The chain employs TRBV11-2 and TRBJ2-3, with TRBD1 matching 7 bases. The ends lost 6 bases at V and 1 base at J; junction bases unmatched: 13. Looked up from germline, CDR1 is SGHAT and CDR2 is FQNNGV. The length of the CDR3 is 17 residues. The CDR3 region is CASRSPPADRRTDTQYF. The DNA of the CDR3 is TGTGCCAGCAGGTCTCCTCCGGCGGACAGGCGCACAGATACGCAGTATTTT.

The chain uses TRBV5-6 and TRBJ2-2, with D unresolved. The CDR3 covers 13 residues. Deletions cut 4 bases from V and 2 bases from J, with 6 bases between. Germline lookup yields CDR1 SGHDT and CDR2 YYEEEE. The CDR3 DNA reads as TGTGCCAGCAGCCCTAGAAACACCGGGGAGCTGTTTTTT. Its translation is CASSPRNTGELFF.

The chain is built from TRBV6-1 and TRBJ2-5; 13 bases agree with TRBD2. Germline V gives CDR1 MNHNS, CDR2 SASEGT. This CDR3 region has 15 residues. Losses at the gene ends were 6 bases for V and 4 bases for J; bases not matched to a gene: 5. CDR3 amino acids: CASSGGLAGAETQYF. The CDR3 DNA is TGTGCCAGCAGCGGTGGACTAGCGGGGGCAGAGACCCAGTACTTC.

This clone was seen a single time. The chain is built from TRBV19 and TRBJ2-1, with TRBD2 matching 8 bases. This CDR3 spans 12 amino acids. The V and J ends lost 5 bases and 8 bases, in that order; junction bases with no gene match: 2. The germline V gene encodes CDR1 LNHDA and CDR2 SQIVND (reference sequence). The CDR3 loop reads CASSASGYEQFF. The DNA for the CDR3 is TGTGCCAGTAGTGCTAGCGGGTATGAGCAGTTCTTC.